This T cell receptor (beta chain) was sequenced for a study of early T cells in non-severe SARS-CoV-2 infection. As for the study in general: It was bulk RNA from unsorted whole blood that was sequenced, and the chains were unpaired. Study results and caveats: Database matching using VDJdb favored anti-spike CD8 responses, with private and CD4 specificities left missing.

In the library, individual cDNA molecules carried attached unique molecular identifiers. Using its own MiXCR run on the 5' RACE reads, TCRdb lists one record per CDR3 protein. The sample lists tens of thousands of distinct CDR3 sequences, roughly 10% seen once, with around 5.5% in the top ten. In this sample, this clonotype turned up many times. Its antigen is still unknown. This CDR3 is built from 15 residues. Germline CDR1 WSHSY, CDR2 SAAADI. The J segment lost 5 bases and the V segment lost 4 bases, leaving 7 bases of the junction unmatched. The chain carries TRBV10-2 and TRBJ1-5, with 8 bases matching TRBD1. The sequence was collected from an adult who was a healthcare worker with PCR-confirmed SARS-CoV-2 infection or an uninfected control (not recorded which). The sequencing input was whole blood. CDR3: CASSASAGGYQPQHF. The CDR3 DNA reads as TGCGCCAGCAGTGCATCGGCAGGGGGCTATCAGCCCCAGCATTTT.